The 18 T cell receptor beta chains below were found in one sample sequenced in a study of shared T cell receptors in the human thymus. The data were produced by immunoSEQ multiplex PCR, yet TCRdb's version contains in-frame clones alone and is incomplete. The sample lists 700,000 or so clones; approximately 85% were seen once. The same data also went into a second study, on human thymus T cells.

The material sequenced was thymocytes. The receptor set was obtained from a girl in the first two years of life with a congenital heart defect.

V gene TRBV11-2 combines with J gene TRBJ1-2, with D possibly being TRBD1 (5 bases). The length of the CDR3 is 17 residues. Trimming left V 1 base short and J 0 bases short, with 15 bases between. CDR1 and CDR2 from the germline V gene are SGHAT and FQNNGV. The chain's CDR3 is CASSLGGGESPNYGYTF. The DNA of the CDR3 is TGTGCCAGCAGCTTAGGAGGAGGGGAGTCGCCTAACTATGGCTACACCTTC.

This chain links TRBV7-9 with TRBJ1-1; 8 nucleotides agree with TRBD1. This CDR3 is 18 amino acids long. CDR1 is SEHNR, CDR2 FQNEAQ, per germline (reference sequence). Unmatched junction bases numbered 14, after V lost 5 bases and J lost 0 bases. The CDR3 region has the DNA TGTGCCAGCAGCCCCCCGGACAGGGCAATACACATGAACACTGAAGCTTTCTTT. Its translation: CASSPPDRAIHMNTEAFF.

This clone was seen a few times. The rearrangement joins TRBV5-6 to TRBJ2-2, with a possible D match to TRBD2 (6 bases). Trimming took off 5 bases at V and 0 bases at J, with 11 bases between the two ends. The germline V gene encodes CDR1 SGHDT and CDR2 YYEEEE. The CDR3 consists of 15 residues. CDR3 nucleotide sequence: TGTGCCAGCAGTTGGGGGGATCCGAACACCGGGGAGCTGTTTTTT. Amino acid sequence: CASSWGDPNTGELFF. Looking up the rest from reference TRBV5-6 and TRBJ2-2 gives the full variable domain: DAGVTQSPTHLIKTRGQQVTLRCSPKSGHDTVSWYQQALGQGPQFIFQYYEEEERQRGNFPDRFSGHQFPNYSSELNVNALLLGDSALYLCASSWGDPNTGELFFGEGSRLTVL.

This sequence joins TRBV19 and TRBJ1-2, with D possibly TRBD1 on 6 matching bases. Deletions cut 1 base from V and 6 bases from J, with 21 bases between. Per germline, CDR1 LNHDA and CDR2 SQIVND (reference sequence). This CDR3 has 17 amino acids. CDR3 sequence reads: CASSIVLPWQGINGYTF. The CDR3 DNA follows: TGTGCCAGTAGTATAGTCCTTCCTTGGCAGGGGATTAATGGCTACACCTTC. The variable domain in full, with the rest retrieved from reference TRBV19 and TRBJ1-2, is DGGITQSPKYLFRKEGQNVTLSCEQNLNHDAMYWYRQDPGQGLRLIYYSQIVNDFQKGDIAEGYSVSREKKESFPLTVTSAQKNPTAFYLCASSIVLPWQGINGYTFGSGTRLTVV.

V and J are TRBV11-2 and TRBJ2-7; 9 bases are shared with TRBD1. The CDR3 has 16 amino acids. V trimming: 5 bases; J trimming: 3 bases; junction bases outside the gene matches: 11. From germline, CDR1 is SGHAT and CDR2 FQNNGV. CDR3 sequence: CASSKRSGQGLYEQYF. The CDR3 bases are TGTGCCAGCAGCAAACGATCGGGACAGGGACTCTACGAGCAGTACTTC.

This clone was observed once. The chain uses TRBV19 and TRBJ1-2; 9 bases line up with TRBD1. The CDR3 has 15 residues. J was trimmed by 7 bases and V by 6 bases; bases with no gene match: 12. Germline V gene data show CDR1 as LNHDA and CDR2 as SQIVND (reference sequence). CDR3 protein: CASSFTGGGPSGYTF. The DNA for the CDR3 is TGTGCCAGTAGCTTCACAGGGGGCGGCCCTTCTGGCTACACCTTC.

V is TRBV5-6 and J is TRBJ2-2; 8 bases are a match to TRBD1. After removal of 2 bases from V and 6 bases from J, the junction contained 9 bases not matched to a gene. CDR1 is SGHDT, CDR2 YYEEEE, per germline. The length of the CDR3 is 16 residues. CDR3 DNA sequence: TGTGCCAGCAGCTTTACAGGGGGAAGGTTCCCCGGGGAGCTGTTTTTT. Encoded protein: CASSFTGGRFPGELFF.

This clone was seen a few times. This chain links TRBV5-1 with TRBJ1-2; D is perhaps TRBD1 (5 bases). V dropped 3 bases and J dropped 5 bases, with 8 bases sitting between them. CDR1 and CDR2 from the germline V gene are SGHRS and YFSETQ. This CDR3 has 12 amino acids. CDR3 in amino acids: CASSSGLYGYTF. CDR3 sequence (DNA): TGCGCCAGCAGCTCAGGGTTGTATGGCTACACCTTC.

The genes are TRBV14 and TRBJ1-2, with 7 positions matching TRBD1. Germline loops: CDR1 SGHDN, CDR2 FVKESK. The trim removed 4 bases at V and 3 bases at J, leaving 2 bases unmatched. CDR3 length: 13 residues. CDR3 in DNA: TGTGCCAGCAGCCGACAGGGTGACTATGGCTACACCTTC. It codes for CASSRQGDYGYTF.

This sequence joins TRBV19 and TRBJ2-1; TRBD2 matches at 7 bases. Losses at the gene ends were 5 bases for V and 4 bases for J; bases not matched to a gene: 5. Germline CDR1 and CDR2: LNHDA and SQIVND (reference sequence). The CDR3 runs to 14 residues. CDR3 sequence (DNA): TGTGCCAGTAGTTTGGGGGAGGGATACAATGAGCAGTTCTTC. This sequence encodes CASSLGEGYNEQFF. The entire variable domain, with the rest obtained from reference TRBV19 and TRBJ2-1, is as follows: DGGITQSPKYLFRKEGQNVTLSCEQNLNHDAMYWYRQDPGQGLRLIYYSQIVNDFQKGDIAEGYSVSREKKESFPLTVTSAQKNPTAFYLCASSLGEGYNEQFFGPGTRLTVL.

V gene TRBV28 combines with J gene TRBJ1-3, with 7 bases identical to TRBD1. The CDR3 is 14 residues long. Trimming cost V 6 bases and J 0 bases; bases outside gene matches: 2. Germline lookup yields CDR1 MDHEN and CDR2 SYDVKM. CDR3 nucleotides: TGTGCCAGCAGGAGGACAGGCTCTGGAAACACCATATATTTT. Protein sequence: CASRRTGSGNTIYF.

The rearrangement uses TRBV14 and TRBJ1-6; 7 bases match TRBD1. From germline, CDR1 is SGHDN and CDR2 FVKESK. There are 18 residues in the CDR3. V gave up 0 bases and J gave up 10 bases; unmatched junction bases: 15. The CDR3 DNA reads as TGTGCCAGCAGCCAAGATACCCCTCATGACAGGGTTGGATCACCCCTCCACTTT. Protein sequence: CASSQDTPHDRVGSPLHF.

J is TRBJ1-6 and V is TRBV27; the match to TRBD1 covers 7 bases. The junction had 12 bases not matched to a gene; V was cut back by 6 bases and J by 10 bases. This CDR3 contains 15 residues. CDR1 and CDR2 from the germline V gene are MNHEY and SMNVEV (reference sequence). The CDR3 here is CASRPQGTRESPLHF. CDR3 DNA sequence: TGTGCCAGCAGACCACAGGGGACGAGGGAATCACCCCTCCACTTT.

The chain is built from TRBV10-3 and TRBJ2-7, with 7 bases aligning to TRBD1. The CDR3 is made up of 14 amino acids. Germline trimming cut 5 bases from V and 1 base from J; bases unmatched to any gene: 5. Germline values: CDR1 ENHRY, CDR2 SYGVKD. The CDR3 protein is CAISTGEGSYEQYF. The CDR3 region has the DNA TGTGCCATCAGTACAGGGGAAGGGTCCTACGAGCAGTACTTC.

This chain joins TRBV2 and TRBJ2-1, with 7 positions matching TRBD2. The V segment lost 6 bases and the J segment 16 bases; nucleotides outside the gene matches: 12. This CDR3 is built from 12 residues. Germline CDR1 SNHLY, CDR2 FYNNEI. CDR3 nucleotide sequence: TGTGCCAGCAGCCCCAAGCGGGGCCCCGCCTTCTTC. Translation gives CASSPKRGPAFF.

The rearrangement links TRBV6-5 to TRBJ1-2, with 9 bases identical to TRBD1. The CDR3 extends over 14 amino acids. J lost 9 bases, V lost 5 bases, and 10 bases had no gene match. CDR1 MNHEY and CDR2 SVGAGI come from the germline V gene. CDR3 loop: CASSEVLDRGCYTF. The CDR3 DNA follows: TGTGCCAGCAGTGAAGTTCTGGACAGGGGTTGCTACACCTTC.

The gene calls are TRBV5-6 and TRBJ2-2, with a possible D match to TRBD1 (6 bases). V gave up 1 base and J gave up 3 bases, with 13 bases separating them. The CDR3 has 16 residues. The germline gives CDR1 SGHDT, CDR2 YYEEEE. DNA of the CDR3: TGTGCCAGCAGCTTGTACAAGGGGGTGGACACCGGGGAGCTGTTTTTT. Translation gives CASSLYKGVDTGELFF.

The rearrangement links TRBV5-6 to TRBJ2-7; 11 bases line up with TRBD2. This CDR3 contains 16 residues. Trimming at V came to 5 bases and at J to 1 base, leaving 8 bases not matched to a gene. Per germline, CDR1 SGHDT and CDR2 YYEEEE. CDR3 residues: CASRITSGGPSYEQYF. The CDR3 DNA follows: TGTGCCAGCAGAATTACTAGCGGGGGACCGTCCTACGAGCAGTACTTC.